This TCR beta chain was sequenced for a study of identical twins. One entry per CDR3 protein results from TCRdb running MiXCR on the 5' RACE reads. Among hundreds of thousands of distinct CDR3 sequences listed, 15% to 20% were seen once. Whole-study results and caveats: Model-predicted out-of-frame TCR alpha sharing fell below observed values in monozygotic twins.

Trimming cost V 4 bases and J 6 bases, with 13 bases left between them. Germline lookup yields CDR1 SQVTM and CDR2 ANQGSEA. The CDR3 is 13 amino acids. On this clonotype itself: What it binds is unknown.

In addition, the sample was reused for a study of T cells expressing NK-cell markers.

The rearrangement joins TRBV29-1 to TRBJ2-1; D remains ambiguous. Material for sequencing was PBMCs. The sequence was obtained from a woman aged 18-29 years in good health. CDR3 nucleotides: TGCAGCGTTGTACTGCTCAGACCCAATGAGCAGTTCTTC. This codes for CSVVLLRPNEQFF.